A selection of T cell receptor beta chains follows, all from one sample in a study of vaccination and CD4 T cells after COVID-19. From the PCR reads, TCRdb called clonotypes with MiXCR, one entry per CDR3 protein. The data contain about 30,000 distinct CDR3 sequences, approximately 53% of them singletons. The sequencing used CD4+ T cells from blood, collected about 7 months after SARS-CoV-2 vaccination. These receptors were taken from a human donor who had recovered from COVID-19. CDR3s include the opening cysteine and the closing phenylalanine or tryptophan. Each record gives: J gene, V gene, CDR3 protein.

j_gene: TRBJ2-1; v_gene: TRBV7-8; CDR3aa: CASSSDRLQIYNEQFF
j_gene: TRBJ2-1; v_gene: TRBV6-5; CDR3aa: CASSSRGIQFF
j_gene: TRBJ2-5; v_gene: TRBV6-2/TRBV6-3; CDR3aa: CASATGTEGETQYF
j_gene: TRBJ2-1; v_gene: TRBV15; CDR3aa: CATSREVLAVNEQFF
j_gene: TRBJ2-3; v_gene: TRBV11-2; CDR3aa: CASSPSGIVTDTQYF
j_gene: TRBJ2-1; v_gene: TRBV12-3/TRBV12-4; CDR3aa: CASSPRPNEQFF
j_gene: TRBJ2-5; v_gene: TRBV6-1; CDR3aa: CASSEVPSEVETQYF
j_gene: TRBJ2-5; v_gene: TRBV24-1; CDR3aa: CATRTLETQYF
j_gene: TRBJ1-1; v_gene: TRBV15; CDR3aa: CATSLPYQAGMNTEAFF
j_gene: TRBJ2-1; v_gene: TRBV27; CDR3aa: CASTGDRSTYNEQFF
j_gene: TRBJ1-5; v_gene: TRBV6-1; CDR3aa: CASRGRGHSQPQHF
j_gene: TRBJ1-2; v_gene: TRBV7-9; CDR3aa: CASSSNFDSLYGYTF
j_gene: TRBJ2-3; v_gene: TRBV4-1; CDR3aa: CASSQEWDTQYF
j_gene: TRBJ2-1; v_gene: TRBV5-1; CDR3aa: CASSGGWGVEQFF
j_gene: TRBJ2-7; v_gene: TRBV11-1; CDR3aa: CASSLESHRLAPLESYEQYF
j_gene: TRBJ2-7; v_gene: TRBV6-1; CDR3aa: CASSEDIGTPSYEQYF
j_gene: TRBJ1-6; v_gene: TRBV20-1; CDR3aa: CSARVQGPNSPLHF
j_gene: TRBJ1-1; v_gene: TRBV20-1; CDR3aa: CSARNPKNTEAFF
j_gene: TRBJ2-3; v_gene: TRBV27; CDR3aa: CAPRGIWTPSTDTQYF
j_gene: TRBJ2-1; v_gene: TRBV7-8; CDR3aa: CASSLEKSYNEQFF
j_gene: TRBJ2-7; v_gene: TRBV7-8; CDR3aa: CASSPSWGGDYEQYF
j_gene: TRBJ2-1; v_gene: TRBV5-4; CDR3aa: CASREGLPNNEQFF
j_gene: TRBJ2-7; v_gene: TRBV11-1; CDR3aa: CASSLERDRWGEQYF
j_gene: TRBJ2-3; v_gene: TRBV28; CDR3aa: CASSFRTGGLTDTQYF
j_gene: TRBJ2-7; v_gene: TRBV6-5; CDR3aa: CASSYASSYGQYF
j_gene: TRBJ2-1; v_gene: TRBV7-9; CDR3aa: CASSLDRQGFYEQFF
j_gene: TRBJ1-2; v_gene: TRBV28; CDR3aa: CAIQVVLGEDGYTF
j_gene: TRBJ2-7; v_gene: TRBV21-1; CDR3aa: CARSYKRRREGSYEQYF
j_gene: TRBJ2-5; v_gene: TRBV7-2; CDR3aa: CASSFNGVGETQYF
j_gene: TRBJ1-1; v_gene: TRBV20-1; CDR3aa: CSARSGAGSTSAEAFF
j_gene: TRBJ2-1; v_gene: TRBV7-3; CDR3aa: CASSPDVRDDNEQFF
j_gene: TRBJ1-2; v_gene: TRBV7-8; CDR3aa: CASSSGQGRRIPYGYTF
j_gene: TRBJ2-6; v_gene: TRBV24-1; CDR3aa: CATGGHTSGANVLTF
j_gene: TRBJ2-7; v_gene: TRBV11-1; CDR3aa: CASSSDRWAGVAQYF
j_gene: TRBJ1-1; v_gene: TRBV20-1; CDR3aa: CSARGTGGTEAFF
j_gene: TRBJ2-7; v_gene: TRBV20-1; CDR3aa: CSARDPSGTAGIEQYF
j_gene: TRBJ1-1; v_gene: TRBV6-1; CDR3aa: CASSELARMNTEAFF
j_gene: TRBJ1-5; v_gene: TRBV7-8; CDR3aa: CASSLEQGQPQHF
j_gene: TRBJ1-2; v_gene: TRBV5-4; CDR3aa: CASSQAWAYSLTSNYGYTF
j_gene: TRBJ1-6; v_gene: TRBV9; CDR3aa: CASSVDPFLGDSPLHF
j_gene: TRBJ1-2; v_gene: TRBV20-1; CDR3aa: CSAGEGANYGYTF
j_gene: TRBJ2-7; v_gene: TRBV2; CDR3aa: CASSATGFDEQYF
j_gene: TRBJ2-1; v_gene: TRBV7-9; CDR3aa: CASSPHRPSGSGHEQFF
j_gene: TRBJ1-5; v_gene: TRBV27; CDR3aa: CASSPDSNQPQHF
j_gene: TRBJ2-5; v_gene: TRBV20-1; CDR3aa: CSGQTETQYF
j_gene: -; v_gene: TRBV24-1; CDR3aa: CATSDLRGTQFF
j_gene: TRBJ1-5; v_gene: TRBV6-1; CDR3aa: CASSVGGRNQPQHF
j_gene: TRBJ2-7; v_gene: TRBV6-5; CDR3aa: CASSYSSMSSYEQYF
j_gene: TRBJ1-2; v_gene: TRBV7-9; CDR3aa: CASSSDTTGGRGGYTF
j_gene: TRBJ1-3; v_gene: TRBV20-1; CDR3aa: CSARVRNGNTIYF
j_gene: TRBJ1-5; v_gene: TRBV20-1; CDR3aa: CSARDMSYSNQPQHF
j_gene: TRBJ2-1; v_gene: TRBV20-1; CDR3aa: CSAEGLAGGPEQFF
j_gene: TRBJ1-6; v_gene: TRBV27; CDR3aa: CASRARGAVYNSPLHF
j_gene: TRBJ2-5; v_gene: TRBV2; CDR3aa: CASSEESSGVTQYF
j_gene: TRBJ1-1; v_gene: TRBV7-2; CDR3aa: CASSLGGGGGSTEAFF
j_gene: TRBJ1-6; v_gene: TRBV28; CDR3aa: CASSPASGTYDSPLHF